This TCR beta chain is drawn from a study of identical twins (dated by TCRdb to about 2016). For context, the study as a whole: TCR alpha and beta repertoires from monozygotic twins, unrelated adults of various ages and cord blood were deep-sequenced to test whether fetal clonotypes persist. Replicate twin experiments were performed at different times using different library preparation protocols to rule out contamination. General study outcomes and caveats: Compared with coincidental sharing between unrelated individuals, an excess of low generation-probability sequences was observed among out-of-frame TCR alpha sequences shared between twins. In monozygotic twins, recombination models systematically underestimated out-of-frame TCR alpha sharing, but the models matched the sharing seen between unrelated individuals. A weaker excess of twin sharing was found in beta out-of-frame sequences because the signal-to-noise ratio was lowered by fewer shared sequences. Because the same donors could not be followed over many years, the conclusions depended on cross-sectional statistical analysis. Invariant T cells such as MAIT and iNKT could partly confound zero-insertion analyses, although diverse VJ usage argued against such confounding for most clonotypes. Abundant cord blood beta clonotypes carried fewer insertions; young adult naive repertoires showed a weaker similar trend, while memory repertoires showed none.

The method was 5' RACE. TCRdb records Illumina HiSeq 2000 as the sequencer. Template switching introduced a universal primer binding site; the final cDNA contained a unique molecular identifier, enabling accurate counting of TCR cDNA molecules. Specific primers in the conserved constant-segment region were used to synthesize first-strand cDNA for the TCR alpha and beta chains. To control for contamination, every cDNA library was double barcoded, receiving both a SMART-Mk sample barcode and Illumina barcodes. TruSeq adapter sequences along with Illumina sample barcodes were introduced in two successive PCR steps. Sequencing of the TCR alpha and beta cDNA libraries was done on the Illumina HiSeq platform using custom primers. In the original analysis: Raw reads were processed with MiGEC to extract unique molecular identifiers, and MiXCR was used to determine CDR3 positions. Recombination models were inferred per individual with the repgenHMM and IGoR tools using an EM algorithm. Shared clonotypes were analyzed with the tcR package in R, and sharing was normalized by the product of cloneset sizes. Out-of-frame nonproductive sequences were analyzed to study raw recombination free of thymic and clonal selection effects. TCRdb handled the public reads itself, with Q25 trimming in fastp and clone calling in MiXCR, and kept productive beta chains. CDR3 protein duplicates are merged, each entry listing the most common genes and DNA. The V and J calls come from TCRdb's annotation, not from the publication. For this sample there are about 690,000 distinct CDR3 sequences; roughly 20% appear just once. Of the sample, roughly 4% falls within the top ten clones.

Every donor in the study was a healthy Caucasian. Three pairs of female monozygotic twins, all aged about 18 to 29 years, made up the twin cohort. Peripheral blood mononuclear cells were used as the source from which RNA for TCR libraries was isolated. This clonotype turned up a few times. The clone's antigen remains unknown. Nothing much larger sits one base from this clone, and base qualities are not available. The same sample was also used in a study of T cells expressing NK-cell markers. The second paper states: In sorted CD3+CD56+NKG2C+, CD3+CD56+NKG2C- and CD3+CD56-NKG2C+ T-cell subsets from several donors, TCR beta-chain repertoires were profiled. Among the eight sequenced donors, seven were HCMV-seropositive and one was HCMV-seronegative. To restrict sorting to alphabetaTCR-expressing T cells, an anti-gammadeltaTCR antibody was added in several experiments. In a handful of donors, the dominant CD3+CD56+NKG2C+ clonotypes were among the top 10 CD8+ clonotypes and accounted for 1.0-7.0% of CD8+ T cells. Those dominant clonotypes were again the most abundant among CD3+CD56-NKG2C+ cells in a handful of donors, at roughly 25-60.1%. It remained unclear whether the expanded NKG2C-expressing T cell clones were specific for HCMV antigens. Randomly selected healthy volunteers, three men and five women, were used as the eight sequenced donors. To determine HCMV serostatus, a commercial ELISA kit was used to detect HCMV-specific IgG in serum. Bulk peripheral blood T-cell repertoires were additionally sequenced from unsorted PBMC for over 5 donors. MIGEC was used to demultiplex reads and group reads by UMI, and MiTCR was used to assemble and quantify clonotypes. To remove erroneous sequences, TCR cDNA sequences were retained only when supported by two or more reads. The tcR package was used for downstream repertoire analysis, with clonotypes matched between fractions based on CDR3 nucleotide sequence plus V segment. VDJmatch was used to annotate antigen specificity against VDJdb, with one amino acid substitution allowed in CDR3.

The sequenced material came from PBMCs. This clonotype originated in a young woman in good health.

The nucleotides are TGCAGTGCGGCAGGGACTAGCGGACTACCACTCATCTCGGATACGCAGTATTTT. This translates into CSAAGTSGLPLISDTQYF. The rearrangement joined TRBV20-1 to TRBJ2-3; TRBD2 aligns with 11 central bases. Trimming leaves V shorter by 6 bases and J shorter by 6 bases, with the junction holding 20 bases beyond the gene matches. The germline V gene (reference sequence) gives CDR1 as DFQATT and CDR2 as SNEGSKA. Inclusive of the bounding cysteine and phenylalanine, the CDR3 is 18 residues long. Only CDR3 DNA remains: 54 bases, in frame from the first base.